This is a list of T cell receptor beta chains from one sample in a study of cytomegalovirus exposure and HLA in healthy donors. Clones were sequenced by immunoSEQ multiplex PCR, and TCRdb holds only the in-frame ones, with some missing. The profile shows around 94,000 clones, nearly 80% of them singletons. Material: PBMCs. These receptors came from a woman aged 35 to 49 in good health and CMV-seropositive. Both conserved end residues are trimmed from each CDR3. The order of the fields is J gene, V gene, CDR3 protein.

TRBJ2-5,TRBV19,ASSIDEASGRKETQY
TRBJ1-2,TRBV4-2,ASSHLDRDNYGYT
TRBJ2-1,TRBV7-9,ASSFTSDSYNEQF
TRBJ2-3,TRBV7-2,ASSSARSDTQY
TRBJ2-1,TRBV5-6,ASSLVLAGVHEQF
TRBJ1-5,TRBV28,ASTGRVPQPQH
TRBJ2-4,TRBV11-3,ASSLAQGGVAKNIQY
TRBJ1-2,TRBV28,ASSSQGDRGYT
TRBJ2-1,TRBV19,ASSIGFGLGNEQF
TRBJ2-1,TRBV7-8,ASSLRPSGSSYNEQF
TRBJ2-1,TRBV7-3,ASSLGGQGAREQF
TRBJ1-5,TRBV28,ASSGSGQGQPQH
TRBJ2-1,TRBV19,ASSISTNEQF
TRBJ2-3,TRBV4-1,ASKIGGQSTDTQY
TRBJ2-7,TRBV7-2,ASSLVAGGYEQY
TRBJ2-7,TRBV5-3,ARSSARDTYEQY
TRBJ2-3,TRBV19,ASSIDRAGGSTDTQY
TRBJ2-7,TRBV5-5,ASSLGAGSNSEQY
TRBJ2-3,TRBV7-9,ASSLIASGTDTQY
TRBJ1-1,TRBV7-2,ASSPRGANTEAF
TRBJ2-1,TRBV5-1,ASSTLSGSSYNEQF
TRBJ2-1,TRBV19,ASSGSESQYNEQF
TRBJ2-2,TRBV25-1,ASSVQGAAGELF
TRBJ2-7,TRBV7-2,ASSRVGTSGSYEQY
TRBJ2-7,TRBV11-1,ASSLGLAGLNEQY
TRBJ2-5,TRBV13,ASSSLRETQY
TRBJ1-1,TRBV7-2,ASSAQGLGTEAF
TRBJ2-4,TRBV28,ASSPSGGVSIQY
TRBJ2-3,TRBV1,TSSQDLSEH
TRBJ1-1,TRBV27,ASSSQGVSTEAF
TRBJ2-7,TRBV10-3,AILRGYEQY
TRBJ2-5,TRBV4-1,ASSQGSGLFSETQY
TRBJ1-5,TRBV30,AWSKGGGRVSDQPQH
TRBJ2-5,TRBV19,ASSGGIQETQY
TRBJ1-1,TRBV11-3,ASSLSGVNTEAF
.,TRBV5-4,ASSLEGGLNEQY
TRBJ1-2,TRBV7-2,ASSEGTGGVYGYT
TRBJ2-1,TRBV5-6,ASIDRLRLGEQF
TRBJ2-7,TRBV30,AWSDAVTYEQY
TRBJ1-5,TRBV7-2,ASSFSGGQPQH
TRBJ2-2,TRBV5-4,ASSLLTEILTGELF
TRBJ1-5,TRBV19,ASSTGGPNQPQH
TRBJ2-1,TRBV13,ASSPEGGSNNEQF
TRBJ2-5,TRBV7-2,ASSSNTIPSETQY
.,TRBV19,ASSTSSGQTYEQY
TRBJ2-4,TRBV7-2,ASSSRGRRAKNIQY
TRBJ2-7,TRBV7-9,ASSSTSGRTYEQY
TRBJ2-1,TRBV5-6,ASSLSGTGGNEQF
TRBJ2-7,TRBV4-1,ASSQIGPHRGQGQY
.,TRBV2,ASSFQDSPEDRSYEQY